The clone carrying this TCR beta chain was found a few times. Its antigen is not identified. V trimming: 2 bases; J trimming: 4 bases; junction bases outside the gene matches: 10. The CDR3 runs to 16 residues. The germline V gene has CDR1 SGHTA and CDR2 FQGTGA. These data come from a study of Graves' ophthalmopathy and Graves' hyperthyroidism. Study-level information: Cases classed as stable hyperthyroidism had no ophthalmopathy within 18 months of follow-up. The study, taken as a whole, reports: Using 13 signatures, a model distinguished ophthalmopathy from stable hyperthyroidism, reaching roughly 90% sensitivity and 81.08% specificity.

TCR beta CDR3 amplification used RNA transcripts. Scientists carried out first-round RT-PCR using HTBI primers and then a second-round multiplex PCR. TCRdb ran MiXCR on the multiplex PCR reads and lists one entry per CDR3 protein. The sample holds around 590,000 distinct CDR3 sequences, less than 45% seen once. This receptor was identified in an adult man with Graves' hyperthyroidism. The sample comprised peripheral blood or thyroid tissue (not recorded which). The chain joins TRBV7-3 to TRBJ2-5; TRBD1 matches 7 bases. CDR3 in amino acids: CASSLENRGVRETQYF. CDR3 in DNA: TGTGCCAGCAGCTTAGAGAACAGGGGTGTACGAGAGACCCAGTACTTC.